This T cell receptor (beta chain) was profiled in a study of CD8+CD57+ T cells in acquired aplastic anemia. CD8+CD57+ cell expansion, shown by flow cytometry, had occurred in the patients selected for sequencing. Every one of the patients had aplastic anemia (severe, acquired). Patients were therapy-naive when their blood was sampled. Worth noting for this clonotype: The antigen remains unidentified.

Genomic DNA, serving as template, underwent TCR beta VDJ and CDR3 profiling. Via MiXCR, TCRdb re-called the reads, giving one row per CDR3 protein. Among hundreds of thousands of distinct CDR3 sequences listed, approximately 32% were seen once. This CDR3 has 16 amino acids. Trimming removed 3 bases from V and 2 bases from J; junction bases left unmatched: 4. Study results and caveats: Around 29 shared CD8+ CDR3s appeared highly expressed within patients' immunodominant clones.

This receptor was taken from a human donor with aplastic anemia. The rearrangement uses TRBV12-3 or TRBV12-4 and TRBJ2-3; 11 positions agree with TRBD2. Specimen: sorted CD4+, CD8+, or CD8+CD57+ T cells (not recorded which) from PBMCs. The CDR3 coding sequence is TGTGCCAGCAGTTTCGGACTAGCGGGCGCCACAGATACGCAGTATTTT. It translates to CASSFGLAGATDTQYF.